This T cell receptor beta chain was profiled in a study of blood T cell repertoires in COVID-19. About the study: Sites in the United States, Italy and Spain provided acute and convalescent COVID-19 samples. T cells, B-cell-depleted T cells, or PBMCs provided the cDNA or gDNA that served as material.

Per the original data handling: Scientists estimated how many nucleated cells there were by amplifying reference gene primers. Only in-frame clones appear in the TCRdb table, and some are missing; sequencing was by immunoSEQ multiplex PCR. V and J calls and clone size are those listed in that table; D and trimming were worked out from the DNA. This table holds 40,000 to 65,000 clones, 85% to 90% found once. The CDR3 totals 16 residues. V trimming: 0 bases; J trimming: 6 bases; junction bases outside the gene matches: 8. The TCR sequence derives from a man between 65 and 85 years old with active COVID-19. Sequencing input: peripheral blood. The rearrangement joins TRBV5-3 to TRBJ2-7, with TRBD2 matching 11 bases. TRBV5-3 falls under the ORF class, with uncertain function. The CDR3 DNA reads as TGTGCCAGAAGCTTGGGTTGGATAGCGGGGGGGAGCGAGCAGTACTTC. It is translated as CARSLGWIAGGSEQYF.